The entry below gives a single TCR beta chain sequence along with its context. Its cognate antigen has yet to be identified. One end of the junction does not line up with germline, which may come from a read error. The entry originates in a study of blood T cell repertoires in COVID-19 (dated by TCRdb to 2018 to 2021). With regard to the full study: The collaborator samples originated in the United States, Italy and Spain and spanned the acute and convalescent phases of COVID-19. HLA class I and class II types, where available, came from metadata supplied by the sample provider rather than from assay-based typing. The material from the prospective study consisted of cDNA or gDNA derived from T cells, B-cell-depleted T cells, or PBMCs. Deeply sampled blood TCRbeta repertoires from subjects exposed to, actively infected with, or recovered from COVID-19 were included in the dataset. The repertoires were made available in a free public database intended to serve as a resource for research on the immune response to SARS-CoV-2. A de-identified subject ID, COVID-19 status, age in years and sex were almost always included in the sample metadata. The samples were drawn from two sources: the first 160 participants of the ongoing ImmuneRACE study, and approximately 1,300 subjects contributed by 6 global collaborators.

The CDR3 holds 15 amino acids from the cysteine to the phenylalanine. CDR3 DNA only is kept here, 45 bases in frame from base 1. Based on the germline V gene, the CDR1 and CDR2 sequences are MNHNS and SASEGT. The immunoSEQ Assay, a bias-controlled multiplex PCR, was used to amplify TCRbeta CDR3 regions from genomic DNA. Per the source publication's procedure: The number of nucleated cells in each sample was estimated by amplification of reference gene primers within the assay. To quantify the absolute abundance of each unique TCRbeta CDR3 rearrangement, sequence reads were collapsed and filtered. For each sample, productive Simpson clonality was calculated as the square root of Simpson's diversity index over productive rearrangements. Here the immuneACCESS table is served through TCRdb, limited to in-frame sequences with V and J called. Missing clones are a known gap in these copies; in checked studies unresolved V genes cover under half, and the rest lacks a known reason. That table gives V, J and clone size, and the DNA gave D and trimming. Here the sample has about 80,000 clones; roughly 87% occur a single time. The ten largest clones capture more than 10% of the sample.

Collaborating institutions collected whole blood in K2EDTA tubes following their own protocols. For TCRbeta analysis, collaborators shipped samples in one of three forms: frozen whole blood, isolated PBMCs, or DNA extracted from either of those sample types. What the study reported, not specific to this receptor: How much clinical and demographic metadata was included differed by source and by participant, and the metadata was provided uncurated.

The receptor chain draws on TRBV6-1 and TRBJ2-7, with TRBD1 matching 8 junction bases. The sequence was obtained from a man older than 75 with acute or convalescent COVID-19. Sequencing input: peripheral blood. The nucleotide sequence is given as TGTGCCAGCACTGAACTCCAGGGGGCGCGGGACGAGCAGTACTTC. Translated, this is CASTELQGARDEQYF.